These 31 T cell receptor beta chains were sequenced from one sample in a study of cytomegalovirus exposure and HLA in healthy donors (dated by TCRdb to 2015 to 2018). Library creation used the immunoSEQ multiplex PCR assay. For the multiplex PCR, a mixture combining 60 forward primers for TCR Vbeta segments and 13 reverse primers for TCR Jbeta segments was used. Entries here come from immuneACCESS through TCRdb and include only in-frame sequences with V and J called. Some clones fail to appear in such tables; in the studies checked, an unresolved V gene covers under half of the shortfall, and the cause of the remainder is unknown. Recorded for this sample are about 150,000 clones; 80% of them occurred a single time. About an eighth of the sample lies in the top ten. Material: PBMCs. These receptors were obtained from a woman between 40 and 55 years old in good health and CMV-seronegative.

Comment on this clone: The final CDR3 position lacks the conserved phenylalanine or tryptophan, pointing to a likely read error. This chain joins TRBV18 and TRBJ1-3, with D maybe TRBD1 (5 bases). The germline CDR1 and CDR2 sequences are KGHSH and LQKENI. This CDR3 is 15 amino acids long. With 5 bases removed from V and 0 bases from J, the gap between germline ends came to 11 bases. The chain's CDR3 is CASSFDRASGNTIYL. In nucleotides, the CDR3 is TGTGCCAGCTCATTTGACAGAGCCTCTGGAAACACCATATATCTT.

Only a few counts were recorded for this clone. The CDR3 bases are TGTGCCAGCAGTTACCTCGGACTAGCCGGTGCCTACGAGCAGTACTTC. This sequence encodes CASSYLGLAGAYEQYF. The chain recombines TRBV6-5 with TRBJ2-7, with 8 bases matching TRBD2. The CDR3 loop spans 16 amino acids. The V segment lost 2 bases and the J segment 2 bases; nucleotides outside the gene matches: 8. The germline V gene has CDR1 MNHEY and CDR2 SVGAGI.

This clone was seen a single time. CDR3 bases: TGTGCCAGCAGCAAAATAGGAGGAGGGCGGGAGACCCAGTACTTC. Amino acid sequence: CASSKIGGGRETQYF. The chain couples TRBV9 to TRBJ2-5, with a possible D match to TRBD2 (6 bases). This CDR3 comprises 15 residues. Germline V lookup: CDR1 SGDLS, CDR2 YYNGEE. V was shortened by 4 bases and J by 5 bases, with 18 bases between the two germline ends.

V is TRBV10-2 and J is TRBJ1-4; D not certain. Per the germline V gene, CDR1 is WSHSY and CDR2 is SAAADI. V gave up 0 bases and J gave up 4 bases, with 9 bases separating them. The CDR3 extends over 15 amino acids. The CDR3 sequence is CASSESGSLNEKLFF. The DNA of the CDR3 is TGCGCCAGCAGTGAGTCGGGCAGCCTTAATGAAAAACTGTTTTTT.

The chain joins TRBV19 to TRBJ1-5, with D uncertain. In germline, CDR1 is LNHDA, CDR2 SQIVND (reference sequence). Deletions cut 5 bases from V and 4 bases from J, with 12 bases between. This CDR3 contains 14 residues. CDR3 DNA sequence: TGTGCCAGTAGTTATACGGGAGGGAATCAGCCCCAGCATTTT. Translation: CASSYTGGNQPQHF.

This chain uses TRBV9 with TRBJ2-5; D may be TRBD1 (6 bases). The V gene's germline CDR1 is SGDLS and CDR2 YYNGEE. V gave up 0 bases and J gave up 5 bases, with 14 bases separating them. The CDR3 runs 15 residues. CDR3 protein: CASSVEDSPGETQYF. The CDR3 DNA is TGTGCCAGCAGCGTAGAGGACAGTCCTGGGGAGACCCAGTACTTC. Using reference TRBV9 and TRBJ2-5 for the parts outside the CDR3, the full variable domain is DSGVTQTPKHLITATGQRVTLRCSPRSGDLSVYWYQQSLDQGLQFLIQYYNGEERAKGNILERFSAQQFPDLHSELNLSSLELGDSALYFCASSVEDSPGETQYFGPGTRLLVL.

The J gene is TRBJ2-3, the V gene TRBV7-9; 10 nucleotides match TRBD2. CDR1 is SEHNR, CDR2 FQNEAQ, per germline (reference sequence). Losses at the gene ends were 0 bases for V and 3 bases for J; bases not matched to a gene: 3. The CDR3 has 16 amino acids. The chain's CDR3 is CASSLAGSGRTDTQYF. The CDR3 coding sequence is TGTGCCAGCAGCTTAGCGGGTAGCGGGAGGACAGATACGCAGTATTTT.

The chain is built from TRBV28 and TRBJ2-3; TRBD2 might be the D (6 bases). The germline V gene encodes CDR1 MDHEN and CDR2 SYDVKM. The CDR3 sequence is 12 residues long. V was pared by 6 bases and J by 11 bases, with 15 bases between. The CDR3: CASSPFGGVQYF. The DNA of the CDR3 is TGTGCCAGCAGCCCCTTTGGAGGGGTGCAGTATTTT.

The CDR3 nucleotides are TGTGCCAGCAGCGACCGGGACAGGGGAGGTGGAAACACCATATATTTT. It specifies CASSDRDRGGGNTIYF. The chain couples TRBV7-9 to TRBJ1-3; 10 nucleotides align to TRBD1. The ends lost 5 bases at V and 3 bases at J; junction bases unmatched: 7. The germline gives CDR1 SEHNR, CDR2 FQNEAQ (reference sequence). The CDR3 length is 16 residues.

The J gene is TRBJ2-2, the V gene TRBV19; D is possibly TRBD1 (6 bases). The CDR3 has 13 residues. Germline V gene data show CDR1 as LNHDA and CDR2 as SQIVND (reference sequence). Deletions cut 7 bases from V and 4 bases from J, with 10 bases between. CDR3: CASINRATGELFF. The CDR3 nucleotides read TGTGCCAGTATTAACAGGGCCACCGGGGAGCTGTTTTTT.

V gene TRBV11-1 combines with J gene TRBJ1-1; 8 bases align to TRBD1. CDR1 SGHAT and CDR2 FQDESV come from the germline V gene (reference sequence). J was trimmed by 7 bases and V by 5 bases; bases with no gene match: 12. This CDR3 is built from 15 residues. Here the CDR3 reads CASSTRTGLSLEAFF. In nucleotides, the CDR3 is TGTGCCAGCAGCACACGGACAGGGCTGAGCCTTGAAGCTTTCTTT.

This chain links TRBV30 with TRBJ2-3, with 8 positions matching TRBD2. The CDR3 is 15 amino acids. The germline V gene has CDR1 GTSNPN and CDR2 SVGIG (reference sequence). The V segment lost 3 bases and the J segment 1 base; nucleotides outside the gene matches: 6. Here the CDR3 reads CAWRGGRGGTDTQYF. CDR3 nucleotide sequence: TGTGCCTGGAGAGGGGGGCGGGGGGGCACAGATACGCAGTATTTT.

V is TRBV6-5 and J is TRBJ1-1; D call uncertain. Germline values: CDR1 MNHEY, CDR2 SVGAGI. The V end lost 2 bases, the J end lost 9 bases, and 13 bases lay between the germline ends. The CDR3 spans 13 residues. This CDR3 is CASSYGGKAQAFF. For the CDR3, the DNA is TGTGCCAGCAGTTACGGCGGAAAAGCACAAGCTTTCTTT.

The chain uses TRBV6-5 and TRBJ2-3; 10 nucleotides align to TRBD2. V dropped 7 bases and J dropped 4; count of bases not matched to a gene: 8. The length of the CDR3 is 15 residues. Per the germline V gene, CDR1 is MNHEY and CDR2 is SVGAGI. The CDR3 DNA is TGTGCCAGCACCCCAAGCGGGGGGGGAGCAGATACGCAGTATTTT. It codes for CASTPSGGGADTQYF.

This clone appeared a few times. The CDR3 sequence is CASSLQGGTQYF. In DNA, the CDR3 is TGTGCCAGCAGTCTCCAGGGGGGAACGCAGTATTTT. The V gene is TRBV7-3, the J gene TRBJ2-3, with a tentative D call TRBD1 (7 bases). From germline, CDR1 is SGHTA and CDR2 FQGTGA. The ends were cut back, 6 bases at V and 9 bases at J, with 13 bases in the middle. This CDR3 has 12 amino acids.

The chain joins TRBV28 to TRBJ1-2; 11 bases are shared with TRBD1. Germline V gene sequence: CDR1 MDHEN, CDR2 SYDVKM. Trimming removed 6 bases from V and 7 bases from J; junction bases left unmatched: 4. The CDR3 runs 13 residues. The CDR3 region has the DNA TGTGCCAGCAGACCGGGACAGGGGGGTGGCTACACCTTC. It yields the protein CASRPGQGGGYTF.

This CDR3 reads CATSRDRGSLYNEQFF. The DNA of the CDR3 is TGTGCCACCAGCAGAGATCGCGGGAGCCTATACAATGAGCAGTTCTTC. The gene calls are TRBV15 and TRBJ2-1; 7 bases are shared with TRBD2. Germline V gives CDR1 LNHNV, CDR2 YYDKDF (reference sequence). The length of the CDR3 is 16 residues. V gave up 0 bases and J gave up 4 bases; unmatched junction bases: 6.

The chain links TRBV28 to TRBJ2-7; D possibly corresponds to TRBD1 (5 bases). With 4 bases removed from V and 4 bases from J, the gap between germline ends came to 8 bases. Germline CDR1 MDHEN, CDR2 SYDVKM. The CDR3 length is 12 residues. The DNA of the CDR3 is TGTGCCAGCAGTTCACAGGAATACGAGCAGTACTTC. Protein sequence: CASSSQEYEQYF.

The gene calls are TRBV7-2 and TRBJ1-2; no firm D call. V lost 5 bases and J lost 8, with 21 bases in between. The germline V gene has CDR1 SGHTA and CDR2 FQGNSA. The CDR3 runs to 15 residues. CDR3 sequence: CASSRAGRTPVGYTF. DNA for the CDR3: TGTGCCAGCAGCCGGGCTGGTAGGACTCCCGTGGGCTACACCTTC.

The gene calls are TRBV19 and TRBJ2-3, with 9 positions matching TRBD2. This CDR3 spans 17 amino acids. The ends lost 1 base at V and 4 bases at J; junction bases unmatched: 9. CDR1 LNHDA and CDR2 SQIVND come from the germline V gene (reference sequence). The DNA of the CDR3 is TGTGCCAGTAGTATAGTATCCGGTAGCGGGGGCTCAGATACGCAGTATTTT. Amino acids: CASSIVSGSGGSDTQYF.

The rearrangement joins TRBV29-1 to TRBJ2-4; D is ambiguous. In germline, CDR1 is SQVTM, CDR2 ANQGSEA. The CDR3 runs 13 residues. V was trimmed by 0 bases and J by 8 bases, leaving 11 bases between them. CDR3 in DNA: TGCAGCGTTGAAGAACTCCGAGTGGACATTCAGTACTTC. Translation gives CSVEELRVDIQYF. The whole variable domain, remainder taken from reference TRBV29-1 and TRBJ2-4, is SAVISQKPSRDICQRGTSLTIQCQVDSQVTMMFWYRQQPGQSLTLIATANQGSEATYESGFVIDKFPISRPNLTFSTLTVSNMSPEDSSIYLCSVEELRVDIQYFGAGTRLSVL.

Note on this clone: Mismatch with germline at one junction end may stem from a read error. The chain's CDR3 is CASSLVGERADF. In DNA form, the CDR3 reads TGTGCCAGCAGCTTAGTAGGGGAGCGGGCGGACTTC. V usage is TRBV7-9 and J usage is TRBJ2-5, with a possible D match to TRBD2 (6 bases). This CDR3 is built from 12 residues. Germline V lookup: CDR1 SEHNR, CDR2 FQNEAQ (reference sequence). The entire variable domain, with the rest obtained from reference TRBV7-9 and TRBJ2-5, is as follows: DTGVSQNPRHKITKRGQNVTFRCDPISEHNRLYWYRQTLGQGPEFLTYFQNEAQLEKSRLLSDRFSAERPKGSFSTLEIQRTEQGDSAMYLCASSLVGERADFGPGTRLLVL.

This clone showed up just once. This sequence joins TRBV9 and TRBJ1-6; 7 nucleotides match TRBD1. The CDR3 spans 16 residues. Germline values: CDR1 SGDLS, CDR2 YYNGEE. Losses at the gene ends were 4 bases for V and 5 bases for J; bases not matched to a gene: 9. The CDR3 protein is CASSINRGGNNSPLHF. DNA for the CDR3: TGTGCCAGCAGCATCAACAGGGGAGGAAATAATTCACCCCTCCACTTT.

Worth noting for this clone: The junction does not match germline at one end; this may be a read error. The chain carries TRBV7-9 and TRBJ2-5; 8 bases are a match to TRBD1. Germline lookup yields CDR1 SEHNR and CDR2 FQNEAQ (reference sequence). The CDR3 consists of 16 residues. The CDR3 protein is CSSSYTGTGQQETQYF. CDR3 nucleotide sequence: TGTTCCAGCAGCTACACCGGGACAGGACAACAAGAGACCCAGTACTTC.

Details on this clone: Its ends do not fully match the called genes, so a read error is possible. The chain employs TRBV7-9 and TRBJ1-5, with a possible D match to TRBD1 (5 bases). The CDR3 has 18 amino acids. The germline V gene has CDR1 SEHNR and CDR2 FQNEAQ (reference sequence). The CDR3 sequence is CSSSLVTPGRLVNQPQHF. The CDR3 DNA follows: TGTTCCAGCAGCTTAGTTACCCCAGGGCGCTTAGTAAATCAGCCCCAGCATTTT.

CDR3 sequence reads: CATSRGQGGGYTF. The CDR3 nucleotides read TGTGCCACCAGCCGCGGACAGGGGGGTGGCTACACCTTC. The rearrangement uses TRBV15 and TRBJ1-2; 10 nucleotides agree with TRBD1. The germline gives CDR1 LNHNV, CDR2 YYDKDF (reference sequence). With V trimmed by 5 bases and J by 7 bases, 4 bases remained unmatched. CDR3 size: 13 residues.

This clone was counted a single time. The chain employs TRBV2 and TRBJ2-2, with 10 bases aligning to TRBD1. Trimming took 6 bases from V and 7 from J; bases not matched to a gene: 5. Germline V gives CDR1 SNHLY, CDR2 FYNNEI. This CDR3 has 14 residues. This chain's CDR3 is CASRDRGQGGELFF. In nucleotides, the CDR3 is TGTGCCAGCAGAGACAGGGGGCAGGGCGGGGAGCTGTTTTTT.

On this clone itself: An end of the junction does not agree with germline; a read error may underlie this. DNA of the CDR3: TGTTCCAGCAGCTCTGGGGGGACTAGCGGGCAGCAGTACTTC. Its translation: CSSSSGGTSGQQYF. J is TRBJ2-7 and V is TRBV7-9; 12 bases match TRBD2. The CDR3 consists of 14 residues. Per the germline V gene, CDR1 is SEHNR and CDR2 is FQNEAQ (reference sequence).

This rearrangement joins TRBV5-5 to TRBJ2-1; 9 nucleotides match TRBD2. The V gene's germline CDR1 is SGHKS and CDR2 YYEKEE (reference sequence). J gave up 15 bases and V 0 bases, and 4 bases lay outside the gene matches. This CDR3 is built from 12 residues. This chain's CDR3 is CASSLDSGGLFF. For the CDR3, the DNA is TGTGCCAGCAGCTTGGATAGCGGGGGCCTGTTCTTC.

The J gene is TRBJ2-3, the V gene TRBV11-2; TRBD1 is a possible D gene (5 bases). The germline V and J ends were trimmed by 6 bases and 6 bases, with 13 bases remaining between them. CDR1 is SGHAT, CDR2 FQNNGV, per germline. CDR3 length: 13 amino acids. DNA for the CDR3: TGTGCCAGCAGTCAGGGATCTTACGATACGCAGTATTTT. Protein product: CASSQGSYDTQYF.

This clone was picked up one time. The CDR3 spells CASSRTSGNTGELFF. The CDR3 DNA sequence: TGTGCCAGCAGCCGGACTAGCGGCAACACCGGGGAGCTGTTTTTT. The chain couples TRBV7-9 to TRBJ2-2, with TRBD2 matching over 10 bases. Germline CDR1 and CDR2: SEHNR and FQNEAQ (reference sequence). V dropped 5 bases and J dropped 2; count of bases not matched to a gene: 2. CDR3 length: 15 residues.